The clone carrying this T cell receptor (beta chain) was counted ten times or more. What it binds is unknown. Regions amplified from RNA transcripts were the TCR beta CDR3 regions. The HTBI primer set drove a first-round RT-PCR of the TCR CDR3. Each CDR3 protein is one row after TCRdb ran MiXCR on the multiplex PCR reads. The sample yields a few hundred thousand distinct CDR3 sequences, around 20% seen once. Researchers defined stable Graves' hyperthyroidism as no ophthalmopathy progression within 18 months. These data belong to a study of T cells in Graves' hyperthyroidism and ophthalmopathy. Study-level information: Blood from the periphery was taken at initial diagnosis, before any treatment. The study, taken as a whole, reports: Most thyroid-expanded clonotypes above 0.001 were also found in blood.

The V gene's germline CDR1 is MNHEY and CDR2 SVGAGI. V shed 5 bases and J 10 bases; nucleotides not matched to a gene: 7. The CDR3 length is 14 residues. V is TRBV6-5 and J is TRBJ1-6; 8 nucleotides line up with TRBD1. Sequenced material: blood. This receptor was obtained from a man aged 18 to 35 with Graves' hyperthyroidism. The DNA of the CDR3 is TGTGCCAGCAGTCACGACAGGGGAGCCTCACCCCTCCACTTT. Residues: CASSHDRGASPLHF.